The 21 T cell receptor beta chains below all came from one sample that was sequenced in a study of T cell responses to AZD1222 COVID-19 vaccine. Sequencing was performed with immunoSEQ multiplex PCR; in TCRdb, only in-frame clones are kept and a portion is missing. The repertoire holds roughly 260,000 clones, with about 92% as singletons. This sample comprised peripheral blood, obtained on day 0 of AZD1222 vaccination. The receptors were gathered from an adult in good health.

V and J are TRBV11-2 and TRBJ1-1; D ambiguous. The CDR3 loop spans 14 amino acids. V was trimmed by 4 bases and J by 4 bases, leaving 13 bases between them. Germline CDR1 reads SGHAT; CDR2 reads FQNNGV. The CDR3 coding sequence is TGTGCCAGCAGCTCGGCTCTATCGGGCACTGAAGCTTTCTTT. Translation gives CASSSALSGTEAFF.

The rearrangement joins TRBV18 to TRBJ2-1; 10 nucleotides match TRBD2. CDR3 length: 15 amino acids. Germline loops: CDR1 KGHSH, CDR2 LQKENI. With 4 bases clipped from V and 4 bases from J, the junction kept 4 bases outside the gene matches. CDR3 protein: CASSRTSGRYNEQFF. CDR3 sequence (DNA): TGTGCCAGCTCACGGACTAGCGGACGATACAATGAGCAGTTCTTC.

The chain joins TRBV10-3 to TRBJ1-3; 7 bases are a match to TRBD1. CDR1 is ENHRY and CDR2 is SYGVKD in the germline V gene. The CDR3 totals 14 residues. Trimming at V came to 6 bases and at J to 5 bases, leaving 7 bases not matched to a gene. CDR3 DNA sequence: TGTGCCATCAGACAGGGGTACATCAGAAACACCATATATTTT. Its translation: CAIRQGYIRNTIYF.

The CDR3 DNA follows: TGTGCCAGCAGCCGGGGGACAGCTTACGAGCAGTACTTC. Its protein product is CASSRGTAYEQYF. This chain uses TRBV11-1 with TRBJ2-7, with D perhaps matching TRBD1 (7 bases). This CDR3 has 13 amino acids. Germline loops: CDR1 SGHAT, CDR2 FQDESV (reference sequence). V shed 5 bases and J shed 4 bases, with 12 bases lying between them.

V usage is TRBV5-6 and J usage is TRBJ2-3; 10 bases align to TRBD1. This CDR3 contains 15 residues. Trimming cost V 4 bases and J 11 bases; bases outside gene matches: 13. In germline, CDR1 is SGHDT, CDR2 YYEEEE. DNA of the CDR3: TGTGCCAGCAGCCTCCGACAGGGGGCTCCGTTGAAGCAGTATTTT. It yields the protein CASSLRQGAPLKQYF.

A single count supports this clone. V gene TRBV9 combines with J gene TRBJ1-2; D is unresolved. The CDR3 has 14 residues. V dropped 4 bases and J dropped 9 bases, with 19 bases sitting between them. CDR1 and CDR2 from the germline V gene are SGDLS and YYNGEE. The CDR3 coding sequence is TGTGCCAGCAGCCTCCGACCGGGTGCAAGTAGCTACACCTTC. Translation gives CASSLRPGASSYTF.

The chain joins TRBV2 to TRBJ2-1, with no clear D. This CDR3 region has 12 residues. Germline values: CDR1 SNHLY, CDR2 FYNNEI. V was cut by 5 bases and J by 2 bases, with 4 bases left in between. The CDR3 protein is CASSRPYNEQFF. The CDR3 DNA follows: TGTGCCAGCAGTCGACCCTACAATGAGCAGTTCTTC.

The chain is built from TRBV6-5 and TRBJ1-6, with a tentative D call TRBD1 (6 bases). CDR3 length equals 15 residues. The germline V gene encodes CDR1 MNHEY and CDR2 SVGAGI. V was cut by 2 bases and J by 7 bases, with 12 bases left in between. This CDR3 reads CASSYGSRGNSPLHF. The CDR3 DNA follows: TGTGCCAGCAGTTACGGCTCCAGGGGCAATTCACCCCTCCACTTT.

CDR3 in DNA: TGTGCCAGCAGCAAACGGGGAAGCAATCAGCCCCAGCATTTT. Encoded protein: CASSKRGSNQPQHF. The chain carries TRBV21-1 and TRBJ1-5. TRBV21-1 is described as a pseudogene. This CDR3 region has 14 residues.

This chain uses TRBV6-5 with TRBJ2-1; 7 bases map to TRBD1. The CDR3 is 15 residues long. V was pared by 6 bases and J by 3 bases, with 8 bases of the junction left unmatched. Germline V lookup: CDR1 MNHEY, CDR2 SVGAGI. The CDR3 here is CASSGDRAIYNEQFF. The CDR3, as DNA: TGTGCCAGCAGCGGAGACAGGGCGATCTACAATGAGCAGTTCTTC.

The V call is TRBV27, the J call TRBJ1-4; TRBD1 matches at 7 bases. The CDR3 runs to 14 residues. The V gene end was trimmed by 6 bases and the J gene end by 3 bases; junction bases not matched to a gene: 4. The V gene's germline CDR1 is MNHEY and CDR2 SMNVEV (reference sequence). CDR3 nucleotide sequence: TGTGCCAGCAGCCAACAGGGGCCTAATGAAAAACTGTTTTTT. Translating it yields CASSQQGPNEKLFF.

The genes are TRBV13 and TRBJ2-3; 7 bases agree with TRBD2. Germline values: CDR1 PRHDT, CDR2 FYEKMQ (reference sequence). This CDR3 has 14 residues. J was trimmed by 4 bases and V by 4 bases; bases with no gene match: 5. This CDR3 reads CASSYLAVADTQYF. DNA of the CDR3: TGTGCCAGCAGCTACCTAGCGGTGGCAGATACGCAGTATTTT.

The chain joins TRBV9 to TRBJ1-3, with 7 bases matching TRBD1. J gave up 9 bases and V 0 bases, and 6 bases lay outside the gene matches. The CDR3 spans 14 residues. Germline CDR1 SGDLS, CDR2 YYNGEE. CDR3 nucleotides: TGTGCCAGCAGCGTAGGGCTTTCAGGGGGCACCATATATTTT. Amino acid sequence: CASSVGLSGGTIYF. Full variable domain (rest looked up from reference TRBV9 and TRBJ1-3): DSGVTQTPKHLITATGQRVTLRCSPRSGDLSVYWYQQSLDQGLQFLIQYYNGEERAKGNILERFSAQQFPDLHSELNLSSLELGDSALYFCASSVGLSGGTIYFGEGSWLTVV.

The chain is built from TRBV9 and TRBJ2-7; 11 positions agree with TRBD2. V trimming: 3 bases; J trimming: 3 bases; junction bases outside the gene matches: 5. Germline-derived CDR1 and CDR2 are SGDLS and YYNGEE. This CDR3 region has 15 residues. The CDR3 here is CASSAGTSGLYEQYF. CDR3 nucleotides: TGTGCCAGCAGCGCCGGGACTAGCGGTCTCTACGAGCAGTACTTC.

The chain employs TRBV5-5 and TRBJ2-3; TRBD1 or TRBD2 may be the D gene (6 bases each). The CDR3 is made up of 15 amino acids. V dropped 6 bases and J dropped 6 bases, with 20 bases sitting between them. Per germline, CDR1 SGHKS and CDR2 YYEKEE (reference sequence). The CDR3 reads CASILLLGGSDTQYF. CDR3 sequence (DNA): TGTGCCAGCATCCTACTTTTGGGGGGCTCGGATACGCAGTATTTT.

The chain joins TRBV4-1 to TRBJ1-3, with TRBD1 identical over 7 bases. With V trimmed by 4 bases and J by 3 bases, 6 bases remained unmatched. Germline assignment: CDR1 MGHRA and CDR2 YSYEKL. The CDR3 sequence is 15 residues long. The CDR3 sequence: CASSRLPGGGNTIYF. CDR3 sequence (DNA): TGCGCCAGCAGCCGCCTCCCAGGGGGTGGAAACACCATATATTTT.

The V gene is TRBV5-4, the J gene TRBJ1-4; D ambiguous. Per the germline V gene, CDR1 is SGHNT and CDR2 is YYREEE (reference sequence). V was clipped by 4 bases and J by 5 bases, with 9 bases between them. This CDR3 is built from 13 residues. CDR3 nucleotides: TGTGCCAGCAGCCGGACCGAGAATGAAAAACTGTTTTTT. It translates to CASSRTENEKLFF.

The chain uses TRBV19 and TRBJ1-4, with 9 bases fitting TRBD1. Germline V gene lookup returns CDR1 LNHDA and CDR2 SQIVND (reference sequence). This CDR3 is 17 amino acids long. V was pared by 4 bases and J by 8 bases, with 14 bases of the junction left unmatched. Written as DNA, the CDR3 is TGTGCCAGTAGTACCCGACAGGGGGTACGGTTTAACGAAAAACTGTTTTTT. Amino acids: CASSTRQGVRFNEKLFF.

The gene calls are TRBV18 and TRBJ2-2, with 7 bases identical to TRBD1. CDR1 is KGHSH and CDR2 is LQKENI in the germline V gene. This CDR3 spans 18 amino acids. Germline trimming cut 3 bases from V and 1 base from J; bases unmatched to any gene: 11. For the CDR3, the DNA is TGTGCCAGCTCACCCGGGGTAGTCGGGACAGAGAACACCGGGGAGCTGTTTTTT. Translated, it gives CASSPGVVGTENTGELFF.

This clone was counted a few times. The gene calls are TRBV6-4 and TRBJ2-1; 8 bases fit TRBD1. Trimming removed 3 bases from V and 12 bases from J; junction bases left unmatched: 13. In germline, CDR1 is MRHNA, CDR2 SNTAGT. The CDR3 loop spans 15 amino acids. CDR3 DNA: TGTGCCAGCAGTGAGAGACAGGGGACAATGAAAGGGCAGTTCTTC. It is translated as CASSERQGTMKGQFF.

The rearrangement links TRBV7-9 to TRBJ1-3, with D possibly TRBD1 on 6 matching bases. CDR1 and CDR2 from the germline V gene are SEHNR and FQNEAQ (reference sequence). The V end lost 11 bases, the J end lost 3 bases, and 11 bases lay between the germline ends. CDR3 length equals 12 residues. CDR3 region: CAEQGGGNTIYF. DNA of the CDR3: TGTGCCGAACAGGGAGGTGGAAACACCATATATTTT.